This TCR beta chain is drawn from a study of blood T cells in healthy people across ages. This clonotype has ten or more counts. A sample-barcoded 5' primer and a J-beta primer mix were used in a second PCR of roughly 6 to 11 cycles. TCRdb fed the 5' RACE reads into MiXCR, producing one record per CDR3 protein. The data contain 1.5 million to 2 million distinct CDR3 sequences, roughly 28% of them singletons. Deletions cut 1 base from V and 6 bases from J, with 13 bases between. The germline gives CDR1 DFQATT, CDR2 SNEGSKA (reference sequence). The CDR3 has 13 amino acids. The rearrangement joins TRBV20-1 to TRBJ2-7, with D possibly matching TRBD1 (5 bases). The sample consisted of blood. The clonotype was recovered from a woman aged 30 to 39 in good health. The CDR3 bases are TGCAGTGCTAGAGGATGGTGGGGCGCCGAGCAGTACTTC. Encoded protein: CSARGWWGAEQYF.